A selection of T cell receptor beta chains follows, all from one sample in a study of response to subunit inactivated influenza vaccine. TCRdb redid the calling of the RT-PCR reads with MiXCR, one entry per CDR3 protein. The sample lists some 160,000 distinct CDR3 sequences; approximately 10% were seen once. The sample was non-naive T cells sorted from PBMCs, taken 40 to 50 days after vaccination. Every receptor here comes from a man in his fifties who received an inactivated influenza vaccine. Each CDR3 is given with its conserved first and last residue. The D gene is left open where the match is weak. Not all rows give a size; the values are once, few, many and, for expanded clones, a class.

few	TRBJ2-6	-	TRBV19	TGTGCCAGTAGGGCCCCGGGGAGCTCTGGGGCCAACGTCCTGACTTTC	CASRAPGSSGANVLTF
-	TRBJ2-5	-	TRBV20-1	TGCAGTGCTAGTAGTTATGTGGGTCGAGAGACCCAGTACTTC	CSASSYVGRETQYF
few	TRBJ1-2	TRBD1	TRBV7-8	TGTGCCAGTCAGGGGGTGGGGGCTAACTATGGCTACACCTTC	CASQGVGANYGYTF
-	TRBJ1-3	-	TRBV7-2	TGTGCCAGCAGCCTTAGGGCGGTCGGTGGAAACACCATATATTTT	CASSLRAVGGNTIYF
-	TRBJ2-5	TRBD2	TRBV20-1	TGCAGTGCTTCAAAAAGCCAAGGGACTAGCGGAGTGTATGTGGAGACCCAGTACTTC	CSASKSQGTSGVYVETQYF
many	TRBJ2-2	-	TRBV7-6	TGTGCCAGCAGCGATGGCTCAGGACAGAACACCGGGGAGCTGTTTTTT	CASSDGSGQNTGELFF
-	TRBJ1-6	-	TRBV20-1	TGCAAGGCTGGTGAGGGGTATAATTCACCCCTCCACTTT	CKAGEGYNSPLHF
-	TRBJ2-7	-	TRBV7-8	TGTGCCAGCAGCCCTTTTGGGGGAGCAAGCTACGAGCAGTACTTC	CASSPFGGASYEQYF
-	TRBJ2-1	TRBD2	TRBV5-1	TGCGCCAGCCGAGGACTAGCGGGTGACAATGAGCAGTTCTTC	CASRGLAGDNEQFF
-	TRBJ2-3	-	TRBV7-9	TGTGCCAGCAGCTTCTCCAGGGTGGGGGCAGATACGCAGTATTTT	CASSFSRVGADTQYF
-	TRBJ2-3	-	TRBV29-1	TGCAGCGTCGCAAACAGGGGCACAGATACGCAGTATTTT	CSVANRGTDTQYF
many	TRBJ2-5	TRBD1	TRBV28	TGTGCCAGCAGGTTACAGGGGGCAGAAAAAGAGACCCAGTACTTC	CASRLQGAEKETQYF
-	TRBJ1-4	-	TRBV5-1	TGCGCCAGCAGCTTGCTTGGAACAGGGAGGGATGAAAAACTGTTTTTT	CASSLLGTGRDEKLFF
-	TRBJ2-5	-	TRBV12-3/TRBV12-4	TGTGCCAGCAGTCAGGGAAACTACGCGGGAGAGACCCAGTACTTC	CASSQGNYAGETQYF
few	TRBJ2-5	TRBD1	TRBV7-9	TGTGCCAGCAGCGGCTGGATGACAGGGACAGAGACCCAGTACTTC	CASSGWMTGTETQYF
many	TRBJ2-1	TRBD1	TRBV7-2	TGTGCCAGCAGCTCGGACAGGGGTATACACAATGAGCAGTTCTTC	CASSSDRGIHNEQFF
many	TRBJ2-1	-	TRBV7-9	TGTGCCAGCAGCTTAGGGGGCGGTACTGAGCAGTTCTTC	CASSLGGGTEQFF
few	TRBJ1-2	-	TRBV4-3	TGCGCCAGCAGCCCGGGGGGACACTATGGCTACACCTTC	CASSPGGHYGYTF
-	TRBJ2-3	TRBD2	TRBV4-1	TGCGCCAGCAGCCAAGATCTTAGGGGGCTAGCGGGGGTGAAAGATACGCAGTATTTT	CASSQDLRGLAGVKDTQYF
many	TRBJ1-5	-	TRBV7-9	TGTGCCAGCAGCTTAACAGGGACCAATCAGCCCCAGCATTTT	CASSLTGTNQPQHF
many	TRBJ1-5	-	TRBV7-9	TGTGCCAGCAGCTTTGGGACCGTGAGCAATCAGCCCCAGCATTTT	CASSFGTVSNQPQHF
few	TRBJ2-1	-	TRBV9	TGTGCCAGCAGCGTAGGTGGGGATGAGCAGTTCTTC	CASSVGGDEQFF
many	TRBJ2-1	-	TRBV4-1	TGCGCCAGCAGCCAAGATTCCAATGAGCAGTTCTTC	CASSQDSNEQFF
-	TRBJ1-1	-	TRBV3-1	TGTGCCAGCAGCCCTCCCCTCTGGACGAAAATGAACACTGAAGCTTTCTTT	CASSPPLWTKMNTEAFF
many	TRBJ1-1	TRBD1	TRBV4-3	TGCGCCAGCAGCCAGAGGGGAGCCGGGACAGGAGATGAAGCTTTCTTT	CASSQRGAGTGDEAFF
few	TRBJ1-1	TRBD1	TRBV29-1	TGCAGCGTCAGGACAGGCGGCGGGAACACTGAAGCTTTCTTT	CSVRTGGGNTEAFF
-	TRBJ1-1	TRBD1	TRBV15	TGTGCCACCAGCCTTGACAGGGTGAACACTGAAGCTTTCTTT	CATSLDRVNTEAFF
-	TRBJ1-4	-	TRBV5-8	TGTGCCAGCAGCTGGGGGCCGACTAATGAAAAACTGTTTTTT	CASSWGPTNEKLFF
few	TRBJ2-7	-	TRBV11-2	TGTGCCAGCAGCTCCGGACAGCACTACGAGCAGTACTTC	CASSSGQHYEQYF
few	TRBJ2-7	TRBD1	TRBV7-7	TGTGCTAGCAGCCCCGACCGGGACAGGGAGCAGTACTTC	CASSPDRDREQYF
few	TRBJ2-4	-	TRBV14	TGTGCCAGCAGCCAAGAAGTAGTTGGGGGCCATGCCAAAAACATTCAGTACTTC	CASSQEVVGGHAKNIQYF
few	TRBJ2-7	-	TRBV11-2	TGTGCCAGCAGCTTAGATAGAACGATCCAGTACTTC	CASSLDRTIQYF
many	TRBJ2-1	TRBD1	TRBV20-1	TGCAGTGTCTCTCCCAGACAGGGAAAAGACTCCTACAATGAGCAGTTCTTC	CSVSPRQGKDSYNEQFF
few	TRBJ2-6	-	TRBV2	TGTGCCAGCAGTGTATTTGGGTCCAACGTCCTGACTTTC	CASSVFGSNVLTF
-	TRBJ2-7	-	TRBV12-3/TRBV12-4	TGTGCCAGCAGTTTGATAGGCAGATACGAGCAGTACTTC	CASSLIGRYEQYF
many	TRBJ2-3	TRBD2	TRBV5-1	TGCGCCAGCAGCTCGGATGGGACTAGCTCCGATACGCAGTATTTT	CASSSDGTSSDTQYF
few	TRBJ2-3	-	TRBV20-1	TGCAGTGCTAGAGTAGGTCAGGGACGCACAGATACGCAGTATTTT	CSARVGQGRTDTQYF
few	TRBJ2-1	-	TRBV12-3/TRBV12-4	TGTGCCAGCACCCTCGGGGTTCCTTACAATGAGCAGTTCTTC	CASTLGVPYNEQFF
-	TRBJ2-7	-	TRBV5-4	TGTGCCAGCAGCTTGGAACCGAGCAGGGGCTACGAGCAGTACTTC	CASSLEPSRGYEQYF
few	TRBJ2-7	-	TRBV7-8	TGTGCCAGCAGCCCCCGGGACGTTGCCTACGAGCAGTACTTC	CASSPRDVAYEQYF
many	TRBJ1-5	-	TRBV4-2	TGTGCCAGCAGCCAAGATAATAGGGCAGGTCATCAGCCCCAGCATTTT	CASSQDNRAGHQPQHF
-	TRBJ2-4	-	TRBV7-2	TGTGCCAGCAGCAGCCAATTTGGGGCCAAAAACATTCAGTACTTC	CASSSQFGAKNIQYF
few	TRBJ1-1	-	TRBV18	TGTGCCAGCTCACCAGCGAGCAACGAAGCTTTCTTT	CASSPASNEAFF
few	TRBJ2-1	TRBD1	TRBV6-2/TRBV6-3	TGTGCCAGCAGTGGAGGACAGGGTAATGAGCAGTTCTTC	CASSGGQGNEQFF
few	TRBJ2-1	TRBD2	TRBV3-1	TGTGCCAGCAGCACCCTAGCGGGGGGGTCCGGTGAGCAGTTCTTC	CASSTLAGGSGEQFF
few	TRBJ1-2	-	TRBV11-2	TGTGCCAGCAGCTCCACCCGGGAGCTCCGGCAGCGGGGTGGCTACACCTTC	CASSSTRELRQRGGYTF
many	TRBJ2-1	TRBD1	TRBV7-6	TGTGCCAGCAGCCAAAATACAAGACAGGGGGAGGAAAATGAGCAGTTCTTC	CASSQNTRQGEENEQFF
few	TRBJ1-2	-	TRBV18	TGTGCCAGCTCACCAAACGTGGATGGCTACACCTTC	CASSPNVDGYTF
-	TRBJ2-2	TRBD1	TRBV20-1	TGCAGTGCTAGAGGACAGGGGGCTTTTACCGGGGAGCTGTTTTTT	CSARGQGAFTGELFF
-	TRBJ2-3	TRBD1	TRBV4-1	TGCGCCAGCAGCCCCAGCCGACGGGGACAGGGGTCCACAGATACGCAGTATTTT	CASSPSRRGQGSTDTQYF
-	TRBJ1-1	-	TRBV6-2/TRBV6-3	TGTGCCAGCAGTTACACTGGGGCCGGTTTTGTAGAAGCTTTCTTT	CASSYTGAGFVEAFF
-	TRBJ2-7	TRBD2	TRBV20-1	TGCAGTGCGGGGGGACTAGCGCCCTCCTACGAGCAGTACTTC	CSAGGLAPSYEQYF
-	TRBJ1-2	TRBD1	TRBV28	TGTGCCAGCAGTTTGCCGGACAGGGCGGCGCGGGGCTACACCTTC	CASSLPDRAARGYTF
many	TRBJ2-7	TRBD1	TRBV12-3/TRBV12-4	TGTGCCAGCAGTTTCAGGGGACAGGGCAGGTCCTACGAGCAGTACTTC	CASSFRGQGRSYEQYF
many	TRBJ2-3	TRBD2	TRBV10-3	TGTGCCATCAGCGAGGGACTAGCGGGTGATAGCACAGATACGCAGTATTTT	CAISEGLAGDSTDTQYF